The 12 T cell receptor beta chains below all came from one sample that was sequenced in a study of cytomegalovirus exposure and HLA in healthy donors. Data came from immunoSEQ multiplex PCR; TCRdb stores just in-frame clones and leaves some out. The data show 120,000 to 150,000 clones, approximately 85% seen once. Sequencing was performed on PBMCs. These TCRs come from a woman aged 25 to 39 in good health and CMV-seronegative.

CDR3 loop: CASRAQGQTQYF. The CDR3 coding sequence is TGTGCCAGCAGGGCCCAGGGGCAGACCCAGTACTTC. The chain has TRBV6-1 and TRBJ2-5; D might be TRBD1 (6 bases). Germline assignment: CDR1 MNHNS and CDR2 SASEGT. The V gene lost 6 bases and the J gene lost 6 bases, with 11 bases spanning the gap. The CDR3 sequence is 12 residues long.

This chain uses TRBV15 with TRBJ2-7, with a possible D match to TRBD1 (5 bases). Trimming shortened V by 4 bases and J by 11 bases, and 15 bases separated the two germline ends. Germline values: CDR1 LNHNV, CDR2 YYDKDF (reference sequence). The CDR3 length is 12 residues. The CDR3 loop reads CATSTDRGREYF. CDR3 DNA sequence: TGTGCCACCAGCACAGACAGAGGCCGTGAGTACTTC.

This chain connects TRBV19 to TRBJ2-2; D may be TRBD1 (5 bases). The V gene's germline CDR1 is LNHDA and CDR2 SQIVND (reference sequence). V lost 5 bases and J 5 bases, leaving 12 bases between the germline ends. The CDR3 extends over 14 amino acids. The CDR3 region has the DNA TGTGCCAGTAGTTCCCATCAGGGAACCGGGGAGCTGTTTTTT. It yields the protein CASSSHQGTGELFF.

The V gene is TRBV14, the J gene TRBJ1-6; D is uncertain. Germline-derived CDR1 and CDR2 are SGHDN and FVKESK. Trimming took 1 base from V and 5 from J, leaving 6 bases between them. The CDR3 is 14 residues long. Here the CDR3 reads CASSQAIHNSPLHF. The CDR3 coding sequence is TGTGCCAGCAGCCAAGCTATCCATAATTCACCCCTCCACTTT.

The J gene is TRBJ1-1, the V gene TRBV11-2; a possible D gene is TRBD1 (6 bases). This CDR3 comprises 12 residues. Germline CDR1 and CDR2: SGHAT and FQNNGV. V was clipped by 5 bases and J by 7 bases, with 11 bases between them. The CDR3 DNA reads TGTGCCAGCAGCCAAAAAGGGGGTGAAGCTTTCTTT. Its translation: CASSQKGGEAFF.

V gene TRBV6-5 combines with J gene TRBJ1-2, with 8 bases aligning to TRBD1. The CDR3 spans 14 residues. The V gene end was trimmed by 5 bases and the J gene end by 5 bases; junction bases not matched to a gene: 7. CDR1 is MNHEY, CDR2 SVGAGI, per germline. CDR3 bases: TGTGCCAGCAGTAATGGACAGGGAGGATATGGCTACACCTTC. It codes for CASSNGQGGYGYTF.

The chain combines TRBV11-2 with TRBJ2-1, with 10 bases matching TRBD2. The V gene end was trimmed by 1 base and the J gene end by 8 bases; junction bases not matched to a gene: 8. This CDR3 contains 16 residues. The germline gives CDR1 SGHAT, CDR2 FQNNGV. The chain's CDR3 is CASSLGASGGIYEQFF. The DNA for the CDR3 is TGTGCCAGCAGCTTAGGAGCTAGCGGGGGTATCTATGAGCAGTTCTTC.

This clone was counted only a few times. The chain carries TRBV2 and TRBJ2-3, with D possibly TRBD1 on 7 matching bases. V was shortened by 4 bases and J by 2 bases, with 13 bases between the two germline ends. This CDR3 is 15 amino acids long. Per the germline V gene, CDR1 is SNHLY and CDR2 is FYNNEI. The CDR3 sequence: CASSGSGGPTDTQYF. In DNA form, the CDR3 reads TGTGCCAGCAGTGGATCAGGGGGGCCCACAGATACGCAGTATTTT.

J is TRBJ1-2 and V is TRBV9; D is uncertain. CDR3 length equals 15 residues. V was shortened by 2 bases and J by 5 bases, with 16 bases between the two germline ends. Per the germline V gene, CDR1 is SGDLS and CDR2 is YYNGEE. CDR3 region: CASSVLPEVWYGYTF. Here the CDR3 DNA reads TGTGCCAGCAGCGTCTTACCCGAGGTTTGGTATGGCTACACCTTC.

V usage is TRBV5-1 and J usage is TRBJ2-5; 8 bases are shared with TRBD2. The length of the CDR3 is 15 residues. Germline V lookup: CDR1 SGHRS, CDR2 YFSETQ. V shed 1 base, J shed 3 bases, and the junction held 5 bases outside the gene matches. CDR3 DNA: TGCGCCAGCAGCTTGTACGGGGGGGTGGAAGAGACCCAGTACTTC. Its protein product is CASSLYGGVEETQYF.

This clone was counted a few times. The chain carries TRBV9 and TRBJ2-7, with 9 nucleotides matching TRBD1. Germline values: CDR1 SGDLS, CDR2 YYNGEE. V dropped 3 bases and J dropped 3; count of bases not matched to a gene: 7. The CDR3 has 15 residues. The CDR3 DNA is TGTGCCAGCAGCGCGACCTCGGGACAGGGCTACGAGCAGTACTTC. This sequence encodes CASSATSGQGYEQYF.

CDR3 loop: CASSFSAGSGVETQYF. The CDR3, as DNA: TGCGCCAGCAGCTTTTCGGCGGGATCCGGAGTGGAGACCCAGTACTTC. The gene calls are TRBV5-1 and TRBJ2-5; D possibly corresponds to TRBD2 (6 bases). This CDR3 has 16 residues. From germline, CDR1 is SGHRS and CDR2 YFSETQ. V gave up 2 bases and J gave up 5 bases, with 19 bases separating them.